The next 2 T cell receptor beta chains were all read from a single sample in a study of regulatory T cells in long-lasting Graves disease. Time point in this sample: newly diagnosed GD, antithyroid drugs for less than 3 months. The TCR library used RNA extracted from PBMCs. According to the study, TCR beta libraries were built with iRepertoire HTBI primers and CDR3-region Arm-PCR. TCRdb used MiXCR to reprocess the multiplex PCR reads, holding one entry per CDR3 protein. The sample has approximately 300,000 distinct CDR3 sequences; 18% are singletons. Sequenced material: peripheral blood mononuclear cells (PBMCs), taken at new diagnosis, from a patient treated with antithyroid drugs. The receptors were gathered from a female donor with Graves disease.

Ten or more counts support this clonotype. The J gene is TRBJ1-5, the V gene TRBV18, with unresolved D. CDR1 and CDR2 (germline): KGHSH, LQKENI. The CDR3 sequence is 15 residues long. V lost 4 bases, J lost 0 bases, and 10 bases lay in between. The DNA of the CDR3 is TGTGCCAGCTCACAGGCGGACTATAGCAATCAGCCCCAGCATTTT. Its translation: CASSQADYSNQPQHF.

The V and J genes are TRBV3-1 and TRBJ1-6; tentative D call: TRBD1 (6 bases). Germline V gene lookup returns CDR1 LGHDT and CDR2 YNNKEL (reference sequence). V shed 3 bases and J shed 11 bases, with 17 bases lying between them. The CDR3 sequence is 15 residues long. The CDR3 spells CASSHTGMRSTPLHF. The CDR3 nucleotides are TGTGCCAGCAGCCACACAGGGATGCGGAGTACACCCCTCCACTTT.